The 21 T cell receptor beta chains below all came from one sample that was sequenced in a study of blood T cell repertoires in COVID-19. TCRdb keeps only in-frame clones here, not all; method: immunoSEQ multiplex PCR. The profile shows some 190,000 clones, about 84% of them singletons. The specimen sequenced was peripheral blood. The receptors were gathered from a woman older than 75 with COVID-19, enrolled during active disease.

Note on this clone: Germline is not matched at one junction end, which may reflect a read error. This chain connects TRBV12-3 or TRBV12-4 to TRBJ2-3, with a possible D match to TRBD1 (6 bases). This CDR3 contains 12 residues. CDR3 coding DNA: TGTGCCAGCAGTATAGCAGGGGTTTCGCAGTATTTT. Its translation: CASSIAGVSQYF.

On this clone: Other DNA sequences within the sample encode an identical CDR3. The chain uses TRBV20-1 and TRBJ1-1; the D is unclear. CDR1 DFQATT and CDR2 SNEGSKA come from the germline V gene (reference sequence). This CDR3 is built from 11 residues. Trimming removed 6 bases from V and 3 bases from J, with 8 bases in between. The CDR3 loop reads CSARRDTEAFF. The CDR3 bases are TGCAGTGCCCGGCGGGACACTGAAGCTTTCTTT.

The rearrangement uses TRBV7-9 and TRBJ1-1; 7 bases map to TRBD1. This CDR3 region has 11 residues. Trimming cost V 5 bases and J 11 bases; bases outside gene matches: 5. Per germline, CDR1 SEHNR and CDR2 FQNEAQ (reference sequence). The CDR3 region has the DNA TGTGCCAGCAGCCAGGGGGTCTTGGCTTTCTTT. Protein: CASSQGVLAFF. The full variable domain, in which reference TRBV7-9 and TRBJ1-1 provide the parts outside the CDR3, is DTGVSQNPRHKITKRGQNVTFRCDPISEHNRLYWYRQTLGQGPEFLTYFQNEAQLEKSRLLSDRFSAERPKGSFSTLEIQRTEQGDSAMYLCASSQGVLAFFGQGTRLTVV.

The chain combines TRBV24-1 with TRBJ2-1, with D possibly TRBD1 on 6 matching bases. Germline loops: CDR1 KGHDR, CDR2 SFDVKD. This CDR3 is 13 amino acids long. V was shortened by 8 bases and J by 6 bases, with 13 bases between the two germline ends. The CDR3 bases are TGTGCCACCACCCCGGGACAATCCAATGAGCAGTTCTTC. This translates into CATTPGQSNEQFF.

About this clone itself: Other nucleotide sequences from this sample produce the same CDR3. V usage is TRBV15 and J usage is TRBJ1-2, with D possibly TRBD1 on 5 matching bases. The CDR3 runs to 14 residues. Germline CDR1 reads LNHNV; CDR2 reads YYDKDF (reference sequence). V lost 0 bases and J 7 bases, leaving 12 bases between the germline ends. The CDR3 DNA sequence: TGTGCCACCAGCAGAGATAGGACCGGGGGTGGCTACACCTTC. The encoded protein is CATSRDRTGGGYTF.

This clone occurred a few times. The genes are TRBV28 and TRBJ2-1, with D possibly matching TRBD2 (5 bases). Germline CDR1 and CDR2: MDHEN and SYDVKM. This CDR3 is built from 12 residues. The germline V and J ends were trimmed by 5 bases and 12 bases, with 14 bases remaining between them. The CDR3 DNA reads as TGTGCCAGCAGTGAAGAGGGCCTTAGGCAGTTCTTC. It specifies CASSEEGLRQFF.

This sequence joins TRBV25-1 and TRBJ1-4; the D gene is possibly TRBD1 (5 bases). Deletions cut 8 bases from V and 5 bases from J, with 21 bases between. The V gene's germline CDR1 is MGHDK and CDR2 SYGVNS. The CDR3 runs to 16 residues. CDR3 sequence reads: CASSPDTPSQNEKLFF. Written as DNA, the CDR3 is TGTGCCAGCTCCCCGGACACCCCCTCCCAAAATGAAAAACTGTTTTTT.

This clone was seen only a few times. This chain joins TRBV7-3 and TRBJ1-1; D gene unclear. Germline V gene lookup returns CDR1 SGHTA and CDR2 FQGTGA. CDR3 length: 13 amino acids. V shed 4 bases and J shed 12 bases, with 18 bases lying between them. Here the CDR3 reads CASSYGGKDKPFF. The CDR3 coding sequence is TGTGCCAGCAGCTACGGAGGAAAGGATAAGCCTTTCTTT. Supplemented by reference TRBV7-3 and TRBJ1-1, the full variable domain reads GAGVSQTPSNKVTEKGKYVELRCDPISGHTALYWYRQSLGQGPEFLIYFQGTGAADDSGLPNDRFFAVRPEGSVSTLKIQRTERGDSAVYLCASSYGGKDKPFFGQGTRLTVV.

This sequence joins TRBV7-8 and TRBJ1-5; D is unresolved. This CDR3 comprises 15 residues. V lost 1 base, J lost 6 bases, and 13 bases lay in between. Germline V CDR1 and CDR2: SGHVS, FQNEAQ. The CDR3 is CASSLVLGGVQPQHF. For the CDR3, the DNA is TGTGCCAGCAGCTTAGTTTTAGGAGGTGTTCAGCCCCAGCATTTT. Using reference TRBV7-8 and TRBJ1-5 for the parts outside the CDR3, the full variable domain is GAGVSQSPRYKVAKRGQDVALRCDPISGHVSLFWYQQALGQGPEFLTYFQNEAQLDKSGLPSDRFFAERPEGSVSTLKIQRTQQEDSAVYLCASSLVLGGVQPQHFGDGTRLSIL.

In DNA, the CDR3 is TGTGCCAGCAGGGCGGGCACCTATGGCTACACCTTC. Translation gives CASRAGTYGYTF. V gene TRBV2 combines with J gene TRBJ1-2; no reliable D call. The CDR3 runs 12 residues. Germline V lookup: CDR1 SNHLY, CDR2 FYNNEI. V was pared by 6 bases and J by 4 bases, with 9 bases between.

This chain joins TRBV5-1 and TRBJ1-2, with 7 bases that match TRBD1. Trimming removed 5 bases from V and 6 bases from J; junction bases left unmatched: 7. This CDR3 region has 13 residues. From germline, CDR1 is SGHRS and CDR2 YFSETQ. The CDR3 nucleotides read TGCGCCAGCAGTCGAGGGGGCGCGGATGGCTACACCTTC. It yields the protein CASSRGGADGYTF.

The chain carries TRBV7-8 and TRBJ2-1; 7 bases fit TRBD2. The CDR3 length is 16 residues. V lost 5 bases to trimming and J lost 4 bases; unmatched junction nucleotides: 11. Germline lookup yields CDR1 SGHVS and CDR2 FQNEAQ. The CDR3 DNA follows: TGTGCCAGCAGCACCACCTCCGGGACTACATACAATGAGCAGTTCTTC. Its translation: CASSTTSGTTYNEQFF. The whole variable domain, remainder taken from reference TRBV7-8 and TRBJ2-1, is GAGVSQSPRYKVAKRGQDVALRCDPISGHVSLFWYQQALGQGPEFLTYFQNEAQLDKSGLPSDRFFAERPEGSVSTLKIQRTQQEDSAVYLCASSTTSGTTYNEQFFGPGTRLTVL.

The CDR3 bases are TGCGCCAGCCAGATGTCTAGCGGCACAGATACGCAGTATTTT. Its translation: CASQMSSGTDTQYF. J is TRBJ2-3 and V is TRBV5-1; a possible D gene is TRBD2 (6 bases). V was pared by 7 bases and J by 1 base, with 13 bases between. Germline lookup yields CDR1 SGHRS and CDR2 YFSETQ. This CDR3 region has 14 residues.

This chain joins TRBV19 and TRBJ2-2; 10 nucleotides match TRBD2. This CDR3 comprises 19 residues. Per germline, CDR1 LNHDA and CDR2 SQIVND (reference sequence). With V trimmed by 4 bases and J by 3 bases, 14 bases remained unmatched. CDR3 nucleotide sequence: TGTGCCAGTAGTAGTCAACGACTAGCGGGTTCTTGGGACACCGGGGAGCTGTTTTTT. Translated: CASSSQRLAGSWDTGELFF.

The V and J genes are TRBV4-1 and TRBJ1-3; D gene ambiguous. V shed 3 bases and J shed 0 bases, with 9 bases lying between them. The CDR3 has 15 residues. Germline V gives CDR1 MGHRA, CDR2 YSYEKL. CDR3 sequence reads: CASSHNLASGNTIYF. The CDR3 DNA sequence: TGCGCCAGCAGCCATAATCTAGCCTCTGGAAACACCATATATTTT.

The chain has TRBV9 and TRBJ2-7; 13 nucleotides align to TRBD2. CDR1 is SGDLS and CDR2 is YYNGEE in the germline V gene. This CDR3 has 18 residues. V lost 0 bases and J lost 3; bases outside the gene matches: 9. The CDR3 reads CASSVELIGLAGDYEQYF. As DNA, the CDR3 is TGTGCCAGCAGCGTAGAGCTTATCGGACTAGCGGGAGACTACGAGCAGTACTTC.

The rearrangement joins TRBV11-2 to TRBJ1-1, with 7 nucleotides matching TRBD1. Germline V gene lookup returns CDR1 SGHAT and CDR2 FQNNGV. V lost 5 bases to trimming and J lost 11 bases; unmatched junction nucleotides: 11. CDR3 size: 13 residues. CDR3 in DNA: TGTGCCAGCAGCCTCCAGGGGGGAACTGGGGCTTTCTTT. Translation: CASSLQGGTGAFF.

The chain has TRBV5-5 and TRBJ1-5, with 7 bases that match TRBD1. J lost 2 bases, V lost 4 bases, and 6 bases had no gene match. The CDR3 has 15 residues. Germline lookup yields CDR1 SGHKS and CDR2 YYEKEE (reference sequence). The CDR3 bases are TGTGCCAGCAGCACATGGGACAGTGGCAATCAGCCCCAGCATTTT. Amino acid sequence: CASSTWDSGNQPQHF. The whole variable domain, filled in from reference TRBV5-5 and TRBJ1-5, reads DAGVTQSPTHLIKTRGQQVTLRCSPISGHKSVSWYQQVLGQGPQFIFQYYEKEERGRGNFPDRFSARQFPNYSSELNVNALLLGDSALYLCASSTWDSGNQPQHFGDGTRLSIL.

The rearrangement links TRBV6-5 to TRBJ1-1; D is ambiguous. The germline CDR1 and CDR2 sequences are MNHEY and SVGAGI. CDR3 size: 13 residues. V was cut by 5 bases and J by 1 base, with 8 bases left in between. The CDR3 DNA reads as TGTGCCAGCAGTCCCGGTTGGAACACTGAAGCTTTCTTT. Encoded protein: CASSPGWNTEAFF.

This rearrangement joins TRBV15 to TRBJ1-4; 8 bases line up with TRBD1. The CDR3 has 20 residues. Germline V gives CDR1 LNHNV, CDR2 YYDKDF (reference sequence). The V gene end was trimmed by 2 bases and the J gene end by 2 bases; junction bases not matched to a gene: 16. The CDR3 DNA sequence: TGTGCCACCAGCAGACTGGGGGGACAGGTGGATCTTGCGACTAATGAAAAACTGTTTTTT. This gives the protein CATSRLGGQVDLATNEKLFF.

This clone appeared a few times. CDR3 amino acids: CASSSTLANEQYF. The CDR3 DNA reads as TGTGCCAGCTCATCGACACTAGCCAACGAGCAGTACTTC. The chain uses TRBV18 and TRBJ2-7, with a possible D match to TRBD2 (6 bases). The CDR3 is 13 residues long. Per the germline V gene, CDR1 is KGHSH and CDR2 is LQKENI. V was shortened by 5 bases and J by 5 bases, with 13 bases between the two germline ends. The whole variable domain, filled in from reference TRBV18 and TRBJ2-7, reads NAGVMQNPRHLVRRRGQEARLRCSPMKGHSHVYWYRQLPEEGLKFMVYLQKENIIDESGMPKERFSAEFPKEGPSILRIQQVVRGDSAAYFCASSSTLANEQYFGPGTRLTVT.